Shown below are 28 T cell receptor beta chains from a single sample sequenced in a study of blood T cell repertoires in COVID-19. The protocol was immunoSEQ multiplex PCR, while the TCRdb copy is restricted to in-frame clones and leaves out a portion. Altogether tens of thousands of clones are present, more than 90% being singletons, with the ten largest covering almost 4.5%. Sequenced sample: peripheral blood. These receptor sequences come from a human donor with active COVID-19. The donor label of this sample is uncertain.

The chain's CDR3 is CASSPLGGGAFF. The CDR3 DNA reads as TGTGCCAGCAGCCCCTTAGGTGGCGGGGCTTTCTTT. The V call is TRBV3-1 (or the pseudogene TRBV3-2), the J call TRBJ1-1; D remains unclear. The CDR3 extends over 12 amino acids. V was clipped by 4 bases and J by 11 bases, with 14 bases between them. In germline, CDR1 is LGHDT, CDR2 YNNKEL (reference sequence).

The chain has TRBV25-1 and TRBJ2-2; weak D call: TRBD1 (6 bases). The CDR3 has 16 residues. Germline assignment: CDR1 MGHDK and CDR2 SYGVNS. V lost 8 bases to trimming and J lost 4 bases, with 20 bases between them. The DNA for the CDR3 is TGTGCCAGCCGTTGGACAGAACCATGGGTCACCGGGGAGCTGTTTTTT. Its translation: CASRWTEPWVTGELFF. Combining the CDR3 with reference TRBV25-1 and TRBJ2-2 gives the whole variable domain EADIYQTPRYLVIGTGKKITLECSQTMGHDKMYWYQQDPGMELHLIHYSYGVNSTEKGDLSSESTVSRIRTEHFPLTLESARPSHTSQYLCASRWTEPWVTGELFFGEGSRLTVL.

The chain has TRBV6-5 and TRBJ1-5; the D gene is possibly TRBD1 (5 bases). CDR1 is MNHEY and CDR2 is SVGAGI in the germline V gene. The CDR3 covers 15 residues. The CDR3 spells CAPDYPGQADQPQHF. For the CDR3, the DNA is TGTGCACCCGATTACCCAGGACAAGCAGATCAGCCCCAGCATTTT.

The V and J genes are TRBV9 and TRBJ2-7; no definite D call. This CDR3 has 15 amino acids. Deletions cut 0 bases from V and 3 bases from J, with 13 bases between. Looked up from germline, CDR1 is SGDLS and CDR2 is YYNGEE. CDR3 region: CASSVGATALYEQYF. Here the CDR3 DNA reads TGTGCCAGCAGCGTAGGAGCAACAGCTCTCTACGAGCAGTACTTC. Using reference TRBV9 and TRBJ2-7 for the parts outside the CDR3, the full variable domain is DSGVTQTPKHLITATGQRVTLRCSPRSGDLSVYWYQQSLDQGLQFLIQYYNGEERAKGNILERFSAQQFPDLHSELNLSSLELGDSALYFCASSVGATALYEQYFGPGTRLTVT.

This clone has only one observation. The V call is TRBV11-2, the J call TRBJ1-3; D gene ambiguous. V dropped 2 bases and J dropped 0 bases, with 8 bases sitting between them. This CDR3 is 15 amino acids long. Germline V lookup: CDR1 SGHAT, CDR2 FQNNGV. For the CDR3, the DNA is TGTGCCAGCAGCTTACGGGGTATCTCTGGAAACACCATATATTTT. Translated, it gives CASSLRGISGNTIYF.

The genes are TRBV2 and TRBJ2-5; TRBD1 matches at 9 bases. CDR3 length: 13 residues. After removal of 6 bases from V and 4 bases from J, the junction contained 3 bases not matched to a gene. Per the germline V gene, CDR1 is SNHLY and CDR2 is FYNNEI. Here the CDR3 DNA reads TGTGCCAGCAGATCGGACAGGGGAGAGACCCAGTACTTC. It translates to CASRSDRGETQYF.

The rearrangement joins TRBV28 to TRBJ1-6; the match to TRBD1 covers 7 bases. Losses at the gene ends were 1 base for V and 0 bases for J; bases not matched to a gene: 18. The CDR3 totals 22 residues. In germline, CDR1 is MDHEN, CDR2 SYDVKM. CDR3 DNA: TGTGCCAGCAGTTTATTGGGACAGTTGGGTAGTAAAATATACTCCTATAATTCACCCCTCCACTTT. Its translation is CASSLLGQLGSKIYSYNSPLHF.

The CDR3 reads CASSLVGGADNEQFF. The CDR3 coding sequence is TGTGCCAGCAGCTTGGTCGGCGGGGCCGACAATGAGCAGTTCTTC. The chain employs TRBV5-6 and TRBJ2-1; maybe TRBD2 (6 bases). The V end was cut by 0 bases, the J end by 5 bases, with 12 bases between. The CDR3 has 15 residues. Germline V gene lookup returns CDR1 SGHDT and CDR2 YYEEEE.

The J gene is TRBJ1-2, the V gene TRBV24-1; possible D gene TRBD1, 6 bases. CDR3 length: 12 residues. With 10 bases removed from V and 3 bases from J, the gap between germline ends came to 11 bases. Germline V gene sequence: CDR1 KGHDR, CDR2 SFDVKD. The CDR3 is CATRRGHYGYTF. The CDR3 coding sequence is TGTGCCACTCGCAGGGGCCACTATGGCTACACCTTC.

This clone was seen once. The rearrangement uses TRBV5-1 and TRBJ2-2, with 7 bases identical to TRBD1. Germline V gives CDR1 SGHRS, CDR2 YFSETQ. V was clipped by 0 bases and J by 8 bases; unmatched bases: 10. The CDR3 runs to 16 residues. The CDR3 spells CASSLAGTELTGELFF. Written as DNA, the CDR3 is TGCGCCAGCAGCTTGGCCGGGACAGAATTAACGGGGGAGCTGTTTTTT. The variable domain in full, completed from reference TRBV5-1 and TRBJ2-2, reads KAGVTQTPRYLIKTRGQQVTLSCSPISGHRSVSWYQQTPGQGLQFLFEYFSETQRNKGNFPGRFSGRQFSNSRSEMNVSTLELGDSALYLCASSLAGTELTGELFFGEGSRLTVL.

This clone was found once. The DNA of the CDR3 is TGTGCCAGCAGCACTGCGGACAGCCCGACCTACGAGCAGTACTTC. This encodes CASSTADSPTYEQYF. The chain links TRBV9 to TRBJ2-7; the D gene is possibly TRBD1 (6 bases). Trimming shortened V by 4 bases and J by 2 bases, and 16 bases separated the two germline ends. The germline V gene has CDR1 SGDLS and CDR2 YYNGEE. CDR3 size: 15 residues.

This clone was detected a few times. This chain links TRBV5-1 with TRBJ1-2; 8 nucleotides agree with TRBD1. After removal of 4 bases from V and 3 bases from J, the junction contained 8 bases not matched to a gene. The CDR3 consists of 15 residues. The germline V gene encodes CDR1 SGHRS and CDR2 YFSETQ. CDR3 in DNA: TGCGCCAGCAGCCCAACCCCGACAGGGGACTATGGCTACACCTTC. As protein: CASSPTPTGDYGYTF.

The V and J genes are TRBV4-2 and TRBJ2-2; a possible D gene is TRBD2 (6 bases). The V gene's germline CDR1 is LGHNA and CDR2 YNFKEQ. Trimming took 2 bases from V and 4 from J, leaving 14 bases between them. The CDR3 has 16 residues. The CDR3 protein is CASSQIRDSPTGELFF. The CDR3 DNA reads as TGTGCCAGCAGCCAAATTCGGGACTCTCCCACCGGGGAGCTGTTTTTT.

This sequence joins TRBV9 and TRBJ2-3, with D hard to call. This CDR3 is built from 16 residues. Looked up from germline, CDR1 is SGDLS and CDR2 is YYNGEE. Trimming shortened V by 0 bases and J by 0 bases, and 11 bases separated the two germline ends. The chain's CDR3 is CASSVAPLPSTDTQYF. The CDR3 DNA reads TGTGCCAGCAGCGTAGCTCCCCTACCAAGCACAGATACGCAGTATTTT.

The gene calls are TRBV7-7 and TRBJ2-2; 8 positions agree with TRBD2. This CDR3 spans 16 amino acids. With V trimmed by 5 bases and J by 0 bases, 5 bases remained unmatched. CDR1 is SSHAT and CDR2 is FNYEAQ in the germline V gene (reference sequence). As DNA, the CDR3 is TGTGCCAGCAGCCGAGCTAGCGGGCCGAACACCGGGGAGCTGTTTTTT. Translation gives CASSRASGPNTGELFF.

V and J are TRBV6-1 and TRBJ2-4, with a possible D match to TRBD2 (7 bases). The CDR3 totals 19 residues. Germline V gene data show CDR1 as MNHNS and CDR2 as SASEGT. V lost 4 bases and J lost 0, with 22 bases in between. CDR3 loop: CASSGGGHPSTLAKNIQYF. CDR3 nucleotide sequence: TGTGCCAGCAGTGGGGGGGGGCATCCGTCGACGCTAGCCAAAAACATTCAGTACTTC.

The chain carries TRBV4-3 and TRBJ2-1; 11 bases match TRBD2. Germline V gene data show CDR1 as LGHNA and CDR2 as YSLEER. There are 16 residues in the CDR3. V lost 5 bases to trimming and J lost 7 bases; unmatched junction nucleotides: 10. The CDR3 loop is CASSSRLAGGWNEQFF. For the CDR3, the DNA is TGCGCCAGCAGCTCACGGCTAGCGGGAGGATGGAATGAGCAGTTCTTC.

The V gene is TRBV5-4, the J gene TRBJ2-3; a weak D match, TRBD1 (6 bases). CDR3 length: 15 residues. Deletions cut 0 bases from V and 3 bases from J, with 11 bases between. Germline CDR1 SGHNT, CDR2 YYREEE (reference sequence). The DNA for the CDR3 is TGTGCCAGCAGCTTGGAATACCAGGGGACAGATACGCAGTATTTT. Its translation is CASSLEYQGTDTQYF.

The V and J genes are TRBV6-4 and TRBJ1-2; D gene ambiguous. The CDR3 extends over 15 amino acids. The ends were cut back, 0 bases at V and 2 bases at J, with 10 bases in the middle. Germline V gene data show CDR1 as MRHNA and CDR2 as SNTAGT. The CDR3 region is CASSDSWQANYGYTF. The DNA of the CDR3 is TGTGCCAGCAGTGACTCGTGGCAGGCGAACTATGGCTACACCTTC.

This sequence joins TRBV5-4 and TRBJ2-5, with 7 bases identical to TRBD1. The CDR3 consists of 15 residues. With 4 bases clipped from V and 2 bases from J, the junction kept 8 bases outside the gene matches. Germline CDR1 is SGHNT and CDR2 is YYREEE (reference sequence). Here the CDR3 reads CASSQKWDSQETQYF. The CDR3 nucleotides read TGTGCCAGCAGCCAAAAATGGGACAGTCAAGAGACCCAGTACTTC.

This clone has a handful of counts. The V gene is TRBV6-5, the J gene TRBJ1-6; 8 nucleotides match TRBD1. Germline trimming cut 0 bases from V and 8 bases from J; bases unmatched to any gene: 3. The CDR3 is made up of 15 amino acids. Germline values: CDR1 MNHEY, CDR2 SVGAGI. CDR3 bases: TGTGCCAGCAGTTACTCGAACAGGGGGGATTCACCCCTCCACTTT. Translation: CASSYSNRGDSPLHF.

The chain uses TRBV9 and TRBJ2-5; 12 bases fit TRBD2. This CDR3 contains 18 residues. With V trimmed by 3 bases and J by 5 bases, 14 bases remained unmatched. Germline CDR1 is SGDLS and CDR2 is YYNGEE. The CDR3 protein is CASSARGASGRAEETQYF. The CDR3 DNA follows: TGTGCCAGCAGCGCCCGAGGGGCTAGCGGGAGGGCCGAGGAGACCCAGTACTTC.

This sequence joins TRBV10-1 and TRBJ2-4; D is possibly TRBD2 (5 bases). V lost 3 bases and J 3 bases, leaving 21 bases between the germline ends. Germline CDR1 and CDR2: WNHNN and SYGVQD (reference sequence). The CDR3 length is 18 residues. The CDR3 DNA sequence: TGCGCCAGCAGTGATCGGACCCGGCCTGGGAGAGGCAAAAACATTCAGTACTTC. Protein: CASSDRTRPGRGKNIQYF.

This clone appeared a single time. This chain joins TRBV7-6 and TRBJ2-5; TRBD1 might be the D (5 bases). From germline, CDR1 is SGHVS and CDR2 FNYEAQ. The CDR3 contains 15 residues. V was cut by 2 bases and J by 5 bases, with 15 bases left in between. The DNA of the CDR3 is TGTGCCAGCAGCTTAACGGGCTTAAAGGGGGAGACCCAGTACTTC. Protein product: CASSLTGLKGETQYF.

V and J are TRBV5-1 and TRBJ1-6; D not certain. CDR1 is SGHRS, CDR2 YFSETQ, per germline. V lost 0 bases and J lost 11, with 18 bases in between. This CDR3 comprises 16 residues. This CDR3 reads CASSLGAMAIGAPLHF. The CDR3 DNA reads as TGCGCCAGCAGCTTGGGTGCGATGGCTATCGGGGCACCCCTCCACTTT.

This clone came up once. The chain uses TRBV19 and TRBJ2-7; 9 bases map to TRBD1. The germline V gene encodes CDR1 LNHDA and CDR2 SQIVND (reference sequence). The CDR3 contains 16 residues. The V and J ends lost 5 bases and 0 bases, in that order; junction bases with no gene match: 8. The CDR3 DNA is TGTGCCAGTAGTGCAGGACAGGGGCAAAGCTCCTACGAGCAGTACTTC. Its protein is CASSAGQGQSSYEQYF.

The genes are TRBV7-9 and TRBJ1-1; the match to TRBD1 covers 9 bases. CDR3 length: 14 amino acids. From germline, CDR1 is SEHNR and CDR2 FQNEAQ (reference sequence). Trimming took 2 bases from V and 10 from J; bases not matched to a gene: 8. In DNA, the CDR3 is TGTGCCAGCAGCTTAAGAACAGGGGGCTGGGGAGCTTTCTTT. Translating it yields CASSLRTGGWGAFF.

The chain uses TRBV9 and TRBJ2-7; TRBD1 agrees at 9 bases. The CDR3 extends over 15 amino acids. The germline V gene has CDR1 SGDLS and CDR2 YYNGEE. V was pared by 3 bases and J by 6 bases, with 10 bases of the junction left unmatched. The CDR3 DNA follows: TGTGCCAGCAGCGGTTGGGGACAGGGTATATCCGAGCAGTACTTC. It is translated as CASSGWGQGISEQYF.